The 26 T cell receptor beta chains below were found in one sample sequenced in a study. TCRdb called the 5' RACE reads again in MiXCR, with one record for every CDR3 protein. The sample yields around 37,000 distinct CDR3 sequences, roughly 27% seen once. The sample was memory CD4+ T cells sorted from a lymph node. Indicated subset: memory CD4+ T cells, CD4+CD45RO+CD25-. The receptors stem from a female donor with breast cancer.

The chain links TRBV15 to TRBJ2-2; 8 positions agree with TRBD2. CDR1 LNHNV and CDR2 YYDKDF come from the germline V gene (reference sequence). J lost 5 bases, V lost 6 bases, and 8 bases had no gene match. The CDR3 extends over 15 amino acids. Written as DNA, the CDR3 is TGTGCCACCAGAGCCGGGACTAGGGTAACCGGGGAGCTGTTTTTT. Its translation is CATRAGTRVTGELFF.

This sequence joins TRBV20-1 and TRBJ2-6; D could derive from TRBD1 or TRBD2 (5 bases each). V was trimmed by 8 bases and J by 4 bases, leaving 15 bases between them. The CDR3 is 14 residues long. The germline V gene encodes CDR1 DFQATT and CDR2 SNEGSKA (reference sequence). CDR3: CSPVWGRGANVLTF. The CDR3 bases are TGCAGTCCCGTCTGGGGGAGAGGGGCCAACGTCCTGACTTTC.

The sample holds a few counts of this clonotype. The CDR3 loop reads CAIEKGVYDEQYF. The DNA of the CDR3 is TGTGCCATCGAAAAGGGGGTATACGACGAGCAGTACTTC. The chain employs TRBV28 and TRBJ2-7; weak D call: TRBD1 (6 bases). The CDR3 totals 13 residues. V lost 10 bases and J lost 5, with 18 bases in between. Germline V lookup: CDR1 MDHEN, CDR2 SYDVKM.

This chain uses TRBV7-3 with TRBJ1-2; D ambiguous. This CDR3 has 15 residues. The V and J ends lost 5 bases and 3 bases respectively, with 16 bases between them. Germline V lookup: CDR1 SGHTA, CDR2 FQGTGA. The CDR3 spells CASSPVPGADYGYTF. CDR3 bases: TGTGCCAGCAGCCCGGTCCCGGGCGCTGACTATGGCTACACCTTC.

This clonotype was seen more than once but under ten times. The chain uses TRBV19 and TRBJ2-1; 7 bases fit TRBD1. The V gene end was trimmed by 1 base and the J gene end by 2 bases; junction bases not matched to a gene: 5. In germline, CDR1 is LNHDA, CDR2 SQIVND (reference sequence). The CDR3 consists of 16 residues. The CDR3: CASSIVRQGAYNEQFF. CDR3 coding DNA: TGTGCCAGTAGTATAGTGAGGCAGGGGGCCTACAATGAGCAGTTCTTC.

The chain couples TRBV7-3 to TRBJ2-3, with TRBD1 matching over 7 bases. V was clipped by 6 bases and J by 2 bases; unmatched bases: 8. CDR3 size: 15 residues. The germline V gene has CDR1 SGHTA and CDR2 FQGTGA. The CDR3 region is CASSQGVGVTDTQYF. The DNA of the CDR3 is TGTGCCAGCAGTCAGGGGGTGGGCGTCACAGATACGCAGTATTTT.

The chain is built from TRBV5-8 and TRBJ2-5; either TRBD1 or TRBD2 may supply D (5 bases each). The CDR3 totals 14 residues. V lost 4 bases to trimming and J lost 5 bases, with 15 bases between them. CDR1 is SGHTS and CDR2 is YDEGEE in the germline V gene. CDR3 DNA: TGTGCCAGCAGCCCCCGGGGCTTACGCGAGACCCAGTACTTC. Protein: CASSPRGLRETQYF.

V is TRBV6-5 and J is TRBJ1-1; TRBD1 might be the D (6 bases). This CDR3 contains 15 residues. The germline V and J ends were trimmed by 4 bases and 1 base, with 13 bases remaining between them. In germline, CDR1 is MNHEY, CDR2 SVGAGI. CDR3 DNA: TGTGCCAGCAGTTTTTCCTACAGGGAGAACACTGAAGCTTTCTTT. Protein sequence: CASSFSYRENTEAFF.

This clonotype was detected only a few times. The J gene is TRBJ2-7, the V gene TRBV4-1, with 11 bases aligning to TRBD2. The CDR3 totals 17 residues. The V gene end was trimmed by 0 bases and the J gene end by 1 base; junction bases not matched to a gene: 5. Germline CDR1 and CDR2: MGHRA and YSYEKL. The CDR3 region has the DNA TGCGCCAGCAGCCAAGAGGTAGCGGGAGGGTTGTCCTACGAGCAGTACTTC. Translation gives CASSQEVAGGLSYEQYF.

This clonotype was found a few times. The CDR3 sequence is CASSRDSSSDTIYF. The CDR3 DNA reads as TGTGCCAGCAGCCGCGACAGTAGCTCGGACACCATATATTTT. The chain recombines TRBV12-3 or TRBV12-4 with TRBJ1-3; a possible D gene is TRBD1 (5 bases). Trimming cost V 6 bases and J 8 bases, with 17 bases left between them. The CDR3 contains 14 residues.

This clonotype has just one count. The DNA for the CDR3 is TGTGCCAGCAGCCAAGACCGCTTGATGGGAGGGCAGTACTTC. Translated, it gives CASSQDRLMGGQYF. J is TRBJ2-7 and V is TRBV4-2; D may be TRBD2 (6 bases). V lost 0 bases and J 9 bases, leaving 15 bases between the germline ends. This CDR3 spans 14 amino acids. Germline V CDR1 and CDR2: LGHNA, YNFKEQ.

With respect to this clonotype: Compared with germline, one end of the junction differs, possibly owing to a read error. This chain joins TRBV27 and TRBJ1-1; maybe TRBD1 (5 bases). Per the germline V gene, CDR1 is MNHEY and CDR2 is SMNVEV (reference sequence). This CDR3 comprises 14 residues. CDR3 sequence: CASSLSAVDTETFF. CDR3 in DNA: TGTGCCAGCAGTTTATCGGCAGTGGACACTGAAACTTTCTTT.

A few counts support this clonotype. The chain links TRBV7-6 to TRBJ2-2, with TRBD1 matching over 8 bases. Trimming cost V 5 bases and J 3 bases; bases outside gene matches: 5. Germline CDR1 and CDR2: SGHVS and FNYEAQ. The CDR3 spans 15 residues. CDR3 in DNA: TGTGCCAGCAGCCTCCAGGGGGCCGACACCGGGGAGCTGTTTTTT. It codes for CASSLQGADTGELFF.

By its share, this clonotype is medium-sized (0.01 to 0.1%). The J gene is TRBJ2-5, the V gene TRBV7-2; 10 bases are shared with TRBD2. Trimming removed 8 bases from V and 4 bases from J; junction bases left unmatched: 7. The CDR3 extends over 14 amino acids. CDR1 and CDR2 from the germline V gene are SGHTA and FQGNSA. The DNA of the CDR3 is TGTGCCAGCGGGGCTAGCGGGAGAGGAGAGACCCAGTACTTC. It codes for CASGASGRGETQYF.

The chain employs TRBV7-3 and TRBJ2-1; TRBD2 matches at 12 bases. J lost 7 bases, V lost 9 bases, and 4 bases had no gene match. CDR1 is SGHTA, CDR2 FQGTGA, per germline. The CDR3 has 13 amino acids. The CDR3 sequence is CASGLAGRNEQFF. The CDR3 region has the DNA TGTGCCAGTGGACTAGCGGGAAGGAATGAGCAGTTCTTC.

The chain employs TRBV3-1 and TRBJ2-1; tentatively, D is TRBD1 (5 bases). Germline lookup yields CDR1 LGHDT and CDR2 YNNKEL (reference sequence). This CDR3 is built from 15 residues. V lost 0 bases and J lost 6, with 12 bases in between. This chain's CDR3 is CASSQDITQGNEQFF. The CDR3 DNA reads TGTGCCAGCAGCCAAGATATCACTCAGGGCAATGAGCAGTTCTTC.

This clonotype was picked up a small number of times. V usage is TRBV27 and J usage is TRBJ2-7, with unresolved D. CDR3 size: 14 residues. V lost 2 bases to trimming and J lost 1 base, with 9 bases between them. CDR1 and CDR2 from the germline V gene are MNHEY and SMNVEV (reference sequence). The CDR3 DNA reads TGTGCCAGCAGTTTAACGGGTCCATCCTACGAGCAGTACTTC. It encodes CASSLTGPSYEQYF.

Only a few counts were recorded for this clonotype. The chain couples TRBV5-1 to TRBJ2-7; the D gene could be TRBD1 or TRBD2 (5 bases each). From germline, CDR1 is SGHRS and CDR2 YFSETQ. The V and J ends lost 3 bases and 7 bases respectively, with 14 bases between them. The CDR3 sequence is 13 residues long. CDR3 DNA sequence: TGCGCCAGCAGCTCGGGGCAGGGTGGAGAGCAGTACTTC. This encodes CASSSGQGGEQYF.

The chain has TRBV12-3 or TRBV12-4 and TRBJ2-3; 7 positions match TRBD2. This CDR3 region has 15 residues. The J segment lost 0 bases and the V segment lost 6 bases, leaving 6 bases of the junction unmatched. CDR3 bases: TGTGCCAGCAGCCCCGACGGGGGGAGCACAGATACGCAGTATTTT. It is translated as CASSPDGGSTDTQYF.

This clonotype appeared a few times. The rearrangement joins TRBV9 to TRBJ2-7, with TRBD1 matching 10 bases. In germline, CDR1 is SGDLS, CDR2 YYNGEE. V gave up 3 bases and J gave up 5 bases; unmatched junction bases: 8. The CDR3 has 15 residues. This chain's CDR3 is CASSARQGAIDEQYF. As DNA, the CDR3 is TGTGCCAGCAGCGCCCGACAGGGGGCTATCGACGAGCAGTACTTC.

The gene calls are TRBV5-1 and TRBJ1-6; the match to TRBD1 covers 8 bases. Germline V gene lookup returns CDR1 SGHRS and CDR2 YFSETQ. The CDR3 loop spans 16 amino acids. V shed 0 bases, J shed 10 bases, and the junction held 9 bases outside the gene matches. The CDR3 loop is CASSLGQGAAGSPLHF. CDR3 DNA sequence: TGCGCCAGCAGCTTGGGGCAGGGGGCCGCCGGGTCACCCCTCCACTTT.

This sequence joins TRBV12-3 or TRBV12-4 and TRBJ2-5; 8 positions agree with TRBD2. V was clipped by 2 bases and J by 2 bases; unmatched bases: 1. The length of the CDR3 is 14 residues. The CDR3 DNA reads TGTGCCAGCAGTTTAAGCGGGGGTCAAGAGACCCAGTACTTC. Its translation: CASSLSGGQETQYF.

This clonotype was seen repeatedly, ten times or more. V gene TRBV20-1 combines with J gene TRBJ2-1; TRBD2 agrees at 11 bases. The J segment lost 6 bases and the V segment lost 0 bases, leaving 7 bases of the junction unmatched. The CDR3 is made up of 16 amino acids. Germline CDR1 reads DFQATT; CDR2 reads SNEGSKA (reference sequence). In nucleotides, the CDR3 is TGCAGTGCTAGAGAGGCAGGACTAGCGGGCTCCAATGAGCAGTTCTTC. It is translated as CSAREAGLAGSNEQFF.

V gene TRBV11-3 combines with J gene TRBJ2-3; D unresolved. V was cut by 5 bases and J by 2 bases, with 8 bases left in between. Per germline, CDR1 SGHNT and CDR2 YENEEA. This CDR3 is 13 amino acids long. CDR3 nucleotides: TGTGCCAGCAGCCCGGCCCTCACAGATACGCAGTATTTT. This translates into CASSPALTDTQYF. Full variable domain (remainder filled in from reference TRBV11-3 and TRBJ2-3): EAGVVQSPRYKIIEKKQPVAFWCNPISGHNTLYWYLQNLGQGPELLIRYENEEAVDDSQLPKDRFSAERLKGVDSTLKIQPAELGDSAVYLCASSPALTDTQYFGPGTRLTVL.

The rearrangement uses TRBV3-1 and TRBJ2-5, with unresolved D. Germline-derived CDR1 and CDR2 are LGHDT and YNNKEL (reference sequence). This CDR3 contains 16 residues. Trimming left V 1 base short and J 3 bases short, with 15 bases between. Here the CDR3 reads CASSQVLRGSEETQYF. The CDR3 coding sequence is TGTGCCAGCAGCCAAGTCCTGAGAGGTAGTGAAGAGACCCAGTACTTC.

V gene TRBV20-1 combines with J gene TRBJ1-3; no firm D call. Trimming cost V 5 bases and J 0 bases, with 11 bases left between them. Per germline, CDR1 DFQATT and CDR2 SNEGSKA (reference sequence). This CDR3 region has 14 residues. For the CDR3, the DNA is TGCAGTGCTGTCGCGACGGGCTCTGGAAACACCATATATTTT. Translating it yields CSAVATGSGNTIYF.